The 27 T cell receptor beta chains given below trace back to one sample, sequenced in a study of blood T cell repertoires in COVID-19. The table came from immunoSEQ multiplex PCR; TCRdb's copy has only in-frame clones and leaves some out. The sample lists some 130,000 clones, roughly 83% occurring once. Specimen: PBMCs or T cells enriched from blood (not recorded which). All receptors come from a man in his forties with acute COVID-19.

In this sample, this clone turned up once. CDR3 DNA: TGTGCCAGCAGCCCAGGGGTAGGAATCACAGATACGCAGTATTTT. Translating it yields CASSPGVGITDTQYF. V and J are TRBV7-9 and TRBJ2-3; TRBD1 might be the D (6 bases). The V end was cut by 5 bases, the J end by 2 bases, with 14 bases between. CDR1 is SEHNR and CDR2 is FQNEAQ in the germline V gene (reference sequence). The CDR3 loop spans 15 amino acids.

The V and J genes are TRBV9 and TRBJ2-5, with 12 bases identical to TRBD2. The J segment lost 1 base and the V segment lost 4 bases, leaving 5 bases of the junction unmatched. The CDR3 is made up of 16 amino acids. Germline loops: CDR1 SGDLS, CDR2 YYNGEE. CDR3 in DNA: TGTGCCAGCAGCCCAGGACTAGCGGGGACCCAAGAGACCCAGTACTTC. This encodes CASSPGLAGTQETQYF.

V gene TRBV12-3 or TRBV12-4 combines with J gene TRBJ2-1; D gene ambiguous. The CDR3 spans 13 residues. V lost 8 bases and J 7 bases, leaving 15 bases between the germline ends. DNA of the CDR3: TGTGCCAGCTGCCGGGTCGCGATGAATGAGCAGTTCTTC. Protein sequence: CASCRVAMNEQFF.

By share, this clone ranks as medium-sized. The chain carries TRBV2 and TRBJ2-7; 7 bases agree with TRBD1. This CDR3 spans 12 amino acids. The germline V gene encodes CDR1 SNHLY and CDR2 FYNNEI. The junction had 5 bases not matched to a gene; V was cut back by 7 bases and J by 5 bases. The CDR3 reads CASTDRANEQYF. For the CDR3, the DNA is TGTGCCAGCACAGACAGGGCCAACGAGCAGTACTTC.

This chain joins TRBV6-6 and TRBJ1-3, with 9 bases fitting TRBD1. Germline V gene sequence: CDR1 MNHNY, CDR2 SVGAGI (reference sequence). The CDR3 totals 15 residues. Trimming at V came to 6 bases and at J to 2 bases, leaving 5 bases not matched to a gene. The CDR3 spells CASSLQGAAGNTIYF. The CDR3 bases are TGTGCCAGCAGCTTACAGGGGGCCGCTGGAAACACCATATATTTT.

This clone was counted between two and nine times. The chain combines TRBV5-8 with TRBJ2-1; unclear D gene. The CDR3 is 15 amino acids. Germline V CDR1 and CDR2: SGHTS, YDEGEE. The V end lost 3 bases, the J end lost 6 bases, and 16 bases lay between the germline ends. The CDR3 coding sequence is TGTGCCAGCAGCTCGTATTTGTTCGAGGCCAATGAGCAGTTCTTC. This gives the protein CASSSYLFEANEQFF.

The chain is built from TRBV7-2 and TRBJ2-2; perhaps TRBD2 as D (5 bases). Germline V lookup: CDR1 SGHTA, CDR2 FQGNSA. Trimming left V 0 bases short and J 5 bases short, with 10 bases between. CDR3 length: 15 residues. In DNA form, the CDR3 reads TGTGCCAGCAGCTTAGCGGGAGTCCAGACCGGGGAGCTGTTTTTT. This gives the protein CASSLAGVQTGELFF.

The chain carries TRBV6-5 and TRBJ1-5; TRBD1 matches at 10 bases. The CDR3 has 15 amino acids. CDR1 MNHEY and CDR2 SVGAGI come from the germline V gene. Trimming took 4 bases from V and 6 from J; bases not matched to a gene: 6. DNA for the CDR3: TGTGCCAGCAGTTTCAGACAGGGGGCCGGTCAGCCCCAGCATTTT. Translation gives CASSFRQGAGQPQHF.

CDR3 DNA sequence: TGCGCCAGCAGCATCTCTACAGGGGATCTACAAGAGACCCAGTACTTC. Residues: CASSISTGDLQETQYF. The chain is built from TRBV5-1 and TRBJ2-5; 7 bases are shared with TRBD1. The CDR3 spans 16 residues. Looked up from germline, CDR1 is SGHRS and CDR2 is YFSETQ. V gave up 4 bases and J gave up 2 bases; unmatched junction bases: 11. Supplemented by reference TRBV5-1 and TRBJ2-5, the full variable domain reads KAGVTQTPRYLIKTRGQQVTLSCSPISGHRSVSWYQQTPGQGLQFLFEYFSETQRNKGNFPGRFSGRQFSNSRSEMNVSTLELGDSALYLCASSISTGDLQETQYFGPGTRLLVL.

The J gene is TRBJ2-2, the V gene TRBV10-3; 14 bases map to TRBD2. The germline V gene encodes CDR1 ENHRY and CDR2 SYGVKD. Trimming at V came to 7 bases and at J to 7 bases, leaving 8 bases not matched to a gene. CDR3 length: 16 amino acids. The CDR3 DNA is TGTGCCATCAAGGGGACTAGCGGGAGTTCTAGCGGGGAGCTGTTTTTT. Amino acid sequence: CAIKGTSGSSSGELFF.

The chain has TRBV5-1 and TRBJ2-7; a possible D gene is TRBD2 (6 bases). The CDR3 is 15 residues long. Trimming removed 0 bases at V and 4 bases at J, with 14 bases between. The germline V gene encodes CDR1 SGHRS and CDR2 YFSETQ. CDR3 sequence: CASSLDSGVLYEQYF. In nucleotides, the CDR3 is TGCGCCAGCAGCTTGGATTCGGGAGTATTGTACGAGCAGTACTTC.

This chain uses TRBV5-4 with TRBJ2-1, with D possibly matching TRBD1 (6 bases). V was trimmed by 6 bases and J by 7 bases, leaving 17 bases between them. This CDR3 has 14 residues. CDR1 SGHNT and CDR2 YYREEE come from the germline V gene (reference sequence). The CDR3 spells CASTQPGTRNEQFF. The CDR3 nucleotides read TGTGCCAGCACCCAGCCAGGGACACGGAATGAGCAGTTCTTC.

The chain carries TRBV7-9 and TRBJ2-7, with D hard to call. The germline gives CDR1 SEHNR, CDR2 FQNEAQ (reference sequence). The CDR3 runs to 14 residues. V lost 1 base and J lost 12, with 19 bases in between. For the CDR3, the DNA is TGTGCCAGCAGCTTAGGAGGCCCAACGGTCGAGTTGTACTTC. Its translation: CASSLGGPTVELYF.

The chain links TRBV24-1 to TRBJ2-2, with 7 bases that match TRBD2. V was pared by 3 bases and J by 4 bases, with 4 bases of the junction left unmatched. CDR1 is KGHDR, CDR2 SFDVKD, per germline. There are 15 residues in the CDR3. This CDR3 is CATSDQRDITGELFF. The CDR3 nucleotides are TGTGCCACCAGTGATCAGCGGGATATCACCGGGGAGCTGTTTTTT.

The V and J genes are TRBV27 and TRBJ1-1, with TRBD1 identical over 7 bases. The CDR3 totals 15 residues. J was trimmed by 5 bases and V by 2 bases; bases with no gene match: 8. In germline, CDR1 is MNHEY, CDR2 SMNVEV (reference sequence). The CDR3 bases are TGTGCCAGCAGTTTACAGGCAGGGGGAATGACTGAAGCTTTCTTT. Protein product: CASSLQAGGMTEAFF.

CDR3 region: CASGRDRGQFF. In DNA, the CDR3 is TGTGCCAGTGGCCGGGACAGGGGGCAGTTCTTC. The V gene is TRBV19, the J gene TRBJ2-1; 10 nucleotides agree with TRBD1. The junction had 4 bases not matched to a gene; V was cut back by 8 bases and J by 12 bases. Per the germline V gene, CDR1 is LNHDA and CDR2 is SQIVND (reference sequence). The CDR3 totals 11 residues.

The J gene is TRBJ2-3, the V gene TRBV19; 11 positions match TRBD1. The CDR3 covers 16 residues. J lost 1 base, V lost 3 bases, and 3 bases had no gene match. Germline loops: CDR1 LNHDA, CDR2 SQIVND (reference sequence). The CDR3, as DNA: TGTGCCAGTAGTATTGGACAGGGGGCAGGCACAGATACGCAGTATTTT. It codes for CASSIGQGAGTDTQYF. The variable domain in full, completed from reference TRBV19 and TRBJ2-3, reads DGGITQSPKYLFRKEGQNVTLSCEQNLNHDAMYWYRQDPGQGLRLIYYSQIVNDFQKGDIAEGYSVSREKKESFPLTVTSAQKNPTAFYLCASSIGQGAGTDTQYFGPGTRLTVL.

V is TRBV7-9 and J is TRBJ2-1; 13 bases are a match to TRBD2. V lost 5 bases, J lost 4 bases, and 14 bases stayed unmatched. Germline-derived CDR1 and CDR2 are SEHNR and FQNEAQ (reference sequence). The CDR3 totals 19 residues. The CDR3 here is CASSTPFTSGGGGYNEQFF. The CDR3 DNA reads TGTGCCAGCAGCACCCCTTTTACTAGCGGGGGGGGTGGGTACAATGAGCAGTTCTTC.

The V and J genes are TRBV7-2 and TRBJ2-7; TRBD1 agrees at 7 bases. The CDR3 extends over 13 amino acids. Per germline, CDR1 SGHTA and CDR2 FQGNSA. Germline trimming cut 6 bases from V and 7 bases from J; bases unmatched to any gene: 9. The CDR3 DNA is TGTGCCAGCAGTCAAAACAGGGGAGAGGAGCAGTACTTC. Amino acids: CASSQNRGEEQYF.

The chain combines TRBV27 with TRBJ1-1; D not resolved. Looked up from germline, CDR1 is MNHEY and CDR2 is SMNVEV (reference sequence). V was cut by 3 bases and J by 0 bases, with 5 bases left in between. There are 13 residues in the CDR3. CDR3 DNA: TGTGCCAGCAGTTTCGGTATGAACACTGAAGCTTTCTTT. Translated, it gives CASSFGMNTEAFF.

The rearrangement joins TRBV5-4 to TRBJ2-1, with a possible D match to TRBD2 (5 bases). The germline V and J ends were trimmed by 4 bases and 9 bases, with 20 bases remaining between them. The CDR3 is made up of 15 amino acids. Germline CDR1 SGHNT, CDR2 YYREEE (reference sequence). This CDR3 is CASSPALRGQSEQFF. The CDR3 region has the DNA TGTGCCAGCAGCCCGGCCCTGAGAGGGCAGAGTGAGCAGTTCTTC.

The J gene is TRBJ1-2, the V gene TRBV6-5; 8 bases match TRBD1. V lost 0 bases, J lost 8 bases, and 11 bases stayed unmatched. Germline V gene sequence: CDR1 MNHEY, CDR2 SVGAGI. The length of the CDR3 is 16 residues. The CDR3: CASSYSRAGGADGYTF. The CDR3 DNA is TGTGCCAGCAGTTACTCACGCGCAGGGGGCGCGGACGGCTACACCTTC.

This clone was counted a single time. V usage is TRBV9 and J usage is TRBJ2-7; TRBD2 is a possible D gene (6 bases). Germline loops: CDR1 SGDLS, CDR2 YYNGEE. CDR3 length: 14 residues. Trimming took off 0 bases at V and 2 bases at J, with 9 bases between the two ends. CDR3 sequence (DNA): TGTGCCAGCAGCGTAGACGGGAGAACCTACGAGCAGTACTTC. Its translation is CASSVDGRTYEQYF.

The chain uses TRBV28 and TRBJ1-5, with D possibly being TRBD1 (5 bases). V lost 7 bases to trimming and J lost 9 bases, with 10 bases between them. The germline gives CDR1 MDHEN, CDR2 SYDVKM. The CDR3 length is 11 residues. The DNA for the CDR3 is TGTGCCAGCAACCATAGGGGGCCCCAGCATTTT. Translated: CASNHRGPQHF.

This CDR3 is CASSNFGDSPLHF. The DNA for the CDR3 is TGTGCCAGCAGTAACTTCGGGGATTCACCCCTCCACTTT. The chain has TRBV7-9 and TRBJ1-6; D gene ambiguous. The germline CDR1 and CDR2 sequences are SEHNR and FQNEAQ (reference sequence). This CDR3 comprises 13 residues. Deletions cut 6 bases from V and 8 bases from J, with 11 bases between. Using reference TRBV7-9 and TRBJ1-6 for the parts outside the CDR3, the full variable domain is DTGVSQNPRHKITKRGQNVTFRCDPISEHNRLYWYRQTLGQGPEFLTYFQNEAQLEKSRLLSDRFSAERPKGSFSTLEIQRTEQGDSAMYLCASSNFGDSPLHFGNGTRLTVT.

The V gene is TRBV7-2, the J gene TRBJ1-1; TRBD1 might be the D (5 bases). The CDR3 is 16 amino acids. Germline assignment: CDR1 SGHTA and CDR2 FQGNSA. Between the trimmed V and J ends, which lost 5 bases and 0 bases, there was a span of 16 bases. The CDR3 DNA sequence: TGTGCCAGCAGCCGTCGGATGGCAGGGCTGAACACTGAAGCTTTCTTT. It yields the protein CASSRRMAGLNTEAFF.

The gene calls are TRBV28 and TRBJ2-7, with D tentatively TRBD1 (5 bases). V was cut by 5 bases and J by 2 bases, with 16 bases left in between. The CDR3 totals 15 residues. From germline, CDR1 is MDHEN and CDR2 SYDVKM. CDR3 residues: CASSPPPGNTYEQYF. The CDR3 DNA reads as TGTGCCAGCAGTCCCCCCCCAGGGAACACCTACGAGCAGTACTTC.